The 17 T cell receptor beta chains below all came from one sample that was sequenced in a study of cytomegalovirus exposure and HLA in healthy donors. Primers included in the PCR were 60 Vbeta and 13 Jbeta primers. Profiled with immunoSEQ multiplex PCR; TCRdb holds only in-frame clones, not every one. The top ten hold around 4.9% of the sample, which has around 180,000 clones, around four fifths seen once. The specimen was PBMCs. These receptor sequences come from a girl between 5 and 17 years old in good health and CMV-seropositive.

The J gene is TRBJ2-1, the V gene TRBV9, with D perhaps matching TRBD2 (7 bases). V was trimmed by 4 bases and J by 2 bases, leaving 16 bases between them. This CDR3 spans 16 amino acids. Germline V gene lookup returns CDR1 SGDLS and CDR2 YYNGEE. The CDR3 loop reads CASSPWGGQAYNEQFF. CDR3 bases: TGTGCCAGCAGCCCTTGGGGGGGCCAAGCCTACAATGAGCAGTTCTTC.

V is TRBV19 and J is TRBJ2-1; TRBD2 is a possible D gene (7 bases). This CDR3 has 15 amino acids. V was pared by 0 bases and J by 5 bases, with 11 bases between. The germline CDR1 and CDR2 sequences are LNHDA and SQIVND (reference sequence). CDR3 in amino acids: CASSIEAGAHNEQFF. The CDR3, as DNA: TGTGCCAGTAGTATAGAGGCGGGGGCTCACAATGAGCAGTTCTTC.

The rearrangement uses TRBV5-1 and TRBJ1-1, with D perhaps matching TRBD1 (6 bases). Trimming removed 0 bases from V and 4 bases from J, with 16 bases in between. Germline CDR1 SGHRS, CDR2 YFSETQ. The CDR3 runs to 16 residues. CDR3 sequence: CASSLAGGTTGTEAFF. The DNA of the CDR3 is TGCGCCAGCAGCTTGGCTGGGGGCACTACGGGCACTGAAGCTTTCTTT.

This clone was seen once. The chain joins TRBV18 to TRBJ2-7; tentatively, D is TRBD1 (5 bases). Germline CDR1 is KGHSH and CDR2 is LQKENI. There are 15 residues in the CDR3. V was pared by 3 bases and J by 9 bases, with 21 bases between. CDR3 residues: CASSPPAGIGLGQYF. The DNA of the CDR3 is TGTGCCAGCTCACCGCCGGCAGGGATAGGGCTGGGGCAGTACTTC.

Comment on this clone: The same CDR3 is also encoded by other DNA sequences in this sample. V is TRBV9 and J is TRBJ1-2, with 8 positions matching TRBD1. Trimming took 3 bases from V and 6 from J; bases not matched to a gene: 4. The CDR3 spans 13 residues. CDR1 and CDR2 from the germline V gene are SGDLS and YYNGEE. In DNA form, the CDR3 reads TGTGCCAGCAGCGCGGGGACAGGCGATGGCTACACCTTC. This translates into CASSAGTGDGYTF.

J is TRBJ1-1 and V is TRBV5-4, with D perhaps TRBD1 (6 bases). The CDR3 is 14 amino acids. CDR1 is SGHNT and CDR2 is YYREEE in the germline V gene (reference sequence). Trimming stripped 4 bases from V and 1 base from J, with 11 bases between. The CDR3, as DNA: TGTGCCAGCAGCCTGGGACAATCGAACACTGAAGCTTTCTTT. It encodes CASSLGQSNTEAFF. The full variable domain, with the rest looked up from reference TRBV5-4 and TRBJ1-1, is ETGVTQSPTHLIKTRGQQVTLRCSSQSGHNTVSWYQQALGQGPQFIFQYYREEENGRGNFPPRFSGLQFPNYSSELNVNALELDDSALYLCASSLGQSNTEAFFGQGTRLTVV.

This clone was seen a handful of times. The CDR3 bases are TGTGCCACCAGCAGGGCCCGGGGGGGCGGCACAGATACGCAGTATTTT. This encodes CATSRARGGGTDTQYF. This rearrangement joins TRBV15 to TRBJ2-3, with 8 bases fitting TRBD2. The germline gives CDR1 LNHNV, CDR2 YYDKDF (reference sequence). The length of the CDR3 is 16 residues. J was trimmed by 1 base and V by 3 bases; bases with no gene match: 6.

The chain uses TRBV11-2 and TRBJ2-2; D might be TRBD2 (7 bases). This CDR3 comprises 15 residues. Trimming shortened V by 2 bases and J by 2 bases, and 9 bases separated the two germline ends. Germline CDR1 and CDR2: SGHAT and FQNNGV. The CDR3 region has the DNA TGTGCCAGCAGCTTAAGGGGGGGAAACACCGGGGAGCTGTTTTTT. It translates to CASSLRGGNTGELFF.

The CDR3 region is CASSPDRGTNNSPLHF. In nucleotides, the CDR3 is TGTGCCAGCAGTCCGGACAGGGGGACGAACAATTCACCCCTCCACTTT. The rearrangement uses TRBV6-6 and TRBJ1-6, with 10 bases aligning to TRBD1. Germline V lookup: CDR1 MNHNY, CDR2 SVGAGI (reference sequence). V lost 5 bases and J lost 7; bases outside the gene matches: 8. The CDR3 contains 16 residues.

The chain is built from TRBV6-5 and TRBJ1-1, with D possibly being TRBD1 (6 bases). Trimming stripped 0 bases from V and 4 bases from J, with 9 bases between. The CDR3 length is 14 residues. CDR1 is MNHEY, CDR2 SVGAGI, per germline. The CDR3 here is CASSYSDSTTEAFF. The DNA for the CDR3 is TGTGCCAGCAGTTACTCGGACAGCACCACTGAAGCTTTCTTT.

The CDR3 sequence is CASSQEFRDRSYEQYF. CDR3 nucleotide sequence: TGCGCCAGCAGCCAAGAATTCCGCGACAGATCCTACGAGCAGTACTTC. This chain joins TRBV4-1 and TRBJ2-7; TRBD1 is a possible D gene (5 bases). Germline V gene data show CDR1 as MGHRA and CDR2 as YSYEKL. The germline V and J ends were trimmed by 0 bases and 1 base, with 13 bases remaining between them. The CDR3 is 16 amino acids.

The rearrangement joins TRBV10-3 to TRBJ1-1, with 8 nucleotides matching TRBD1. The V gene's germline CDR1 is ENHRY and CDR2 SYGVKD. V was pared by 6 bases and J by 4 bases, with 7 bases of the junction left unmatched. The CDR3 runs to 14 residues. As DNA, the CDR3 is TGTGCCATCAGGGACAGGGTCCGGGGCACTGAAGCTTTCTTT. As protein: CAIRDRVRGTEAFF.

The J gene is TRBJ1-1, the V gene TRBV11-3; 9 positions agree with TRBD1. CDR1 SGHNT and CDR2 YENEEA come from the germline V gene. J gave up 4 bases and V 6 bases, and 15 bases lay outside the gene matches. This CDR3 region has 17 residues. This CDR3 is CASSSHRDRERFTEAFF. Written as DNA, the CDR3 is TGTGCCAGCAGTTCCCACCGGGACAGGGAGAGATTCACTGAAGCTTTCTTT.

The rearrangement links TRBV19 to TRBJ2-1, with TRBD1 identical over 7 bases. Germline V gene data show CDR1 as LNHDA and CDR2 as SQIVND (reference sequence). The CDR3 totals 14 residues. The V segment lost 5 bases and the J segment 3 bases; nucleotides outside the gene matches: 4. The CDR3 bases are TGTGCCAGTAGTCCAGGACAGGACTACAATGAGCAGTTCTTC. Translation gives CASSPGQDYNEQFF.

The rearrangement uses TRBV10-3 and TRBJ1-1; D is ambiguous. CDR3 length equals 16 residues. The germline CDR1 and CDR2 sequences are ENHRY and SYGVKD. Trimming cost V 0 bases and J 4 bases, with 15 bases left between them. CDR3 in amino acids: CAISESDQAAGTEAFF. CDR3 DNA sequence: TGTGCCATCAGTGAGTCAGACCAGGCGGCGGGCACTGAAGCTTTCTTT.

The chain uses TRBV19 and TRBJ2-7; no firm D call. There are 14 residues in the CDR3. Germline values: CDR1 LNHDA, CDR2 SQIVND (reference sequence). The V end lost 0 bases, the J end lost 2 bases, and 8 bases lay between the germline ends. The CDR3 DNA reads as TGTGCCAGTAGTATAGATTACAGCACCTACGAGCAGTACTTC. Translating it yields CASSIDYSTYEQYF.

The chain couples TRBV4-1 to TRBJ1-6, with 8 bases fitting TRBD1. This CDR3 is built from 14 residues. V dropped 3 bases and J dropped 8; count of bases not matched to a gene: 3. CDR1 and CDR2 (germline): MGHRA, YSYEKL. The CDR3 sequence is CASSHNRGDSPLHF. The CDR3 DNA reads TGCGCCAGCAGCCATAACAGGGGGGATTCACCCCTCCACTTT.